The 28 T cell receptor beta chains in this list originate from one sample, sequenced in a study of radiation and T cells in renal cell carcinoma. Method: immunoSEQ multiplex PCR; TCRdb's copy keeps in-frame clones and lacks some. The sample yields under 200,000 clones, about 87% seen once. The time point was: blood 4 weeks post-SBRT, at nephrectomy. Treatment in this sample: 15 Gy SBRT to primary tumor, nephrectomy 4 weeks later. Sequenced here: blood, sampled from a patient whose treatment included radiotherapy and nephrectomy. The receptors originated from a woman aged 45 to 65 with renal cell carcinoma.

This clone was seen a single time. The chain joins TRBV29-1 to TRBJ2-1; 8 positions match TRBD2. Germline CDR1 SQVTM, CDR2 ANQGSEA. This CDR3 has 17 amino acids. With V trimmed by 4 bases and J by 7 bases, 18 bases remained unmatched. For the CDR3, the DNA is TGCAGCGTTGTTGGGATACCCGGGGGGGGCAGGGTTAATGAGCAGTTCTTC. It encodes CSVVGIPGGGRVNEQFF.

The rearrangement joins TRBV7-3 to TRBJ2-1; D ambiguous. The V and J ends lost 5 bases and 2 bases respectively, with 10 bases between them. Per germline, CDR1 SGHTA and CDR2 FQGTGA. CDR3 length: 14 amino acids. CDR3 coding DNA: TGTGCCAGCAGCCTACTCGGTACCTACAATGAGCAGTTCTTC. Encoded protein: CASSLLGTYNEQFF.

The V and J genes are TRBV5-1 and TRBJ1-1; D ambiguous. Trimming shortened V by 0 bases and J by 1 base, and 7 bases separated the two germline ends. Germline V gene lookup returns CDR1 SGHRS and CDR2 YFSETQ. The CDR3 runs 14 residues. CDR3 region: CASSLVPENTEAFF. CDR3 in DNA: TGCGCCAGCAGCTTGGTACCAGAGAACACTGAAGCTTTCTTT.

The chain couples TRBV4-1 to TRBJ1-4; 7 nucleotides align to TRBD1. V lost 0 bases and J lost 4; bases outside the gene matches: 11. Per the germline V gene, CDR1 is MGHRA and CDR2 is YSYEKL. The CDR3 extends over 18 amino acids. The CDR3 nucleotides read TGCGCCAGCAGCCAAGATCGTACGGGACAGATAAATAATGAAAAACTGTTTTTT. It encodes CASSQDRTGQINNEKLFF.

This chain uses TRBV7-9 with TRBJ2-1, with 7 bases identical to TRBD1. The V and J ends lost 1 base and 4 bases, in that order; junction bases with no gene match: 4. The CDR3 contains 15 residues. The germline V gene encodes CDR1 SEHNR and CDR2 FQNEAQ (reference sequence). The CDR3 DNA follows: TGTGCCAGCAGCTTAGGACAGGGAAGATACAATGAGCAGTTCTTC. Its protein product is CASSLGQGRYNEQFF.

The chain employs TRBV6-1 and TRBJ2-3; D is possibly TRBD1 or TRBD2 (5 bases each). The germline CDR1 and CDR2 sequences are MNHNS and SASEGT. The CDR3 runs 14 residues. V lost 8 bases and J lost 4, with 16 bases in between. Here the CDR3 DNA reads TGTGCCAGCTCTCCGGTCACGGGGCCAGATACGCAGTATTTT. The encoded protein is CASSPVTGPDTQYF.

The CDR3 DNA follows: TGTGCCAGTCGCACTCGGGACAGGGAAAATGAGCAGTTCTTC. Encoded protein: CASRTRDRENEQFF. The chain employs TRBV19 and TRBJ2-1; TRBD1 matches at 9 bases. Germline V gene data show CDR1 as LNHDA and CDR2 as SQIVND (reference sequence). This CDR3 comprises 14 residues. V lost 8 bases, J lost 7 bases, and 9 bases stayed unmatched.

This clone occurred once. The chain links TRBV7-2 to TRBJ1-6; 8 bases map to TRBD1. In germline, CDR1 is SGHTA, CDR2 FQGNSA. The V and J ends lost 1 base and 7 bases, in that order; junction bases with no gene match: 3. The CDR3 has 15 amino acids. CDR3 nucleotide sequence: TGTGCCAGCAGCTTAGAACGACAGGGGAATTCACCCCTCCACTTT. Translating it yields CASSLERQGNSPLHF.

This chain connects TRBV6-5 to TRBJ1-2; D remains ambiguous. Germline V gene sequence: CDR1 MNHEY, CDR2 SVGAGI. The CDR3 spans 16 residues. V was shortened by 0 bases and J by 4 bases, with 15 bases between the two germline ends. The CDR3 DNA follows: TGTGCCAGCAGTTACTCGAGTTGGAGGCACATCTATGGCTACACCTTC. It is translated as CASSYSSWRHIYGYTF.

The chain has TRBV30 and TRBJ2-5; D might be TRBD1 (5 bases). Looked up from germline, CDR1 is GTSNPN and CDR2 is SVGIG (reference sequence). The CDR3 is made up of 13 amino acids. V gave up 3 bases and J gave up 4 bases, with 12 bases separating them. CDR3 protein: CAWSTGITETQYF. The CDR3, as DNA: TGTGCCTGGAGCACAGGAATCACAGAGACCCAGTACTTC.

The V call is TRBV6-5, the J call TRBJ1-6; TRBD1 matches 7 bases. This CDR3 has 14 amino acids. Germline V lookup: CDR1 MNHEY, CDR2 SVGAGI. Trimming cost V 6 bases and J 10 bases; bases outside gene matches: 9. CDR3 residues: CASSLDRVGSPLHF. The CDR3 DNA reads as TGTGCCAGCAGCCTCGACAGGGTGGGATCACCCCTCCACTTT.

This clone is a singleton in its sample. The J gene is TRBJ2-7, the V gene TRBV6-1; TRBD1 matches 10 bases. Germline assignment: CDR1 MNHNS and CDR2 SASEGT. The V gene end was trimmed by 2 bases and the J gene end by 6 bases; junction bases not matched to a gene: 4. The CDR3 is made up of 14 amino acids. CDR3 nucleotides: TGTGCCAGCAGTGAAAGGGACAGGGGAAGCGAGCAGTACTTC. This gives the protein CASSERDRGSEQYF.

The V and J genes are TRBV2 and TRBJ1-5; perhaps TRBD1 as D (5 bases). V lost 8 bases, J lost 5 bases, and 13 bases lay in between. Germline-derived CDR1 and CDR2 are SNHLY and FYNNEI. The CDR3 totals 13 residues. CDR3 protein: CASFIGADQPQHF. The DNA of the CDR3 is TGTGCCAGCTTCATTGGGGCCGATCAGCCCCAGCATTTT.

This chain links TRBV5-1 with TRBJ2-5; no firm D call. The germline V gene encodes CDR1 SGHRS and CDR2 YFSETQ. The CDR3 contains 13 residues. The V end lost 0 bases, the J end lost 1 base, and 4 bases lay between the germline ends. CDR3 in DNA: TGCGCCAGCAGCTTGGAATCCCAAGAGACCCAGTACTTC. This translates into CASSLESQETQYF.

As to this clone: The same CDR3 can be traced to other DNA sequences in this sample. The chain is built from TRBV5-5 and TRBJ1-6; D not resolved. V was shortened by 0 bases and J by 5 bases, with 6 bases between the two germline ends. Looked up from germline, CDR1 is SGHKS and CDR2 is YYEKEE (reference sequence). The CDR3 has 14 amino acids. The CDR3 loop reads CASSLAGNNSPLHF. The CDR3 DNA is TGTGCCAGCAGCTTGGCAGGCAATAATTCACCCCTCCACTTT.

A note on this clone: The germline gene is not matched at one end of the junction; a read error may be the cause. The genes are TRBV19 and TRBJ2-3, with 8 bases identical to TRBD2. The germline V gene encodes CDR1 LNHDA and CDR2 SQIVND (reference sequence). This CDR3 is built from 15 residues. The CDR3 protein is CASSRVGGGTDTQYF. CDR3 sequence (DNA): TGTGCCAGTAGTCGAGTCGGGGGGGGCACCGATACGCAGTATTTT.

This clone occurred once. The V gene is TRBV12-5, the J gene TRBJ1-1; D is unclear. Looked up from germline, CDR1 is LGHNT and CDR2 is FRNRAP. Trimming removed 3 bases from V and 3 bases from J, with 8 bases in between. This CDR3 contains 13 residues. CDR3 protein: CASGFGVYTEAFF. CDR3 bases: TGTGCTAGTGGTTTTGGTGTATACACTGAAGCTTTCTTT.

This clone was observed a handful of times. This chain joins TRBV2 and TRBJ2-1; the D gene could be TRBD1 or TRBD2 (6 bases each). The V end was cut by 4 bases, the J end by 7 bases, with 8 bases between. The germline V gene encodes CDR1 SNHLY and CDR2 FYNNEI. This CDR3 has 12 residues. The chain's CDR3 is CASSGGGNEQFF. The CDR3 DNA follows: TGTGCCAGCAGTGGAGGGGGGAATGAGCAGTTCTTC.

This CDR3 is CASSAGTSGVYEQYF. The DNA of the CDR3 is TGCGCCAGCAGCGCCGGGACTAGCGGGGTTTACGAGCAGTACTTC. V is TRBV4-1 and J is TRBJ2-7; 13 bases align to TRBD2. This CDR3 has 15 amino acids. From germline, CDR1 is MGHRA and CDR2 YSYEKL. J gave up 4 bases and V 5 bases, and 5 bases lay outside the gene matches.

The CDR3 loop reads CATRPRLSTGHTGELFF. Here the CDR3 DNA reads TGTGCGACACGCCCCCGGCTCTCCACTGGCCACACCGGGGAGCTGTTTTTT. The chain recombines TRBV5-6 with TRBJ2-2; unclear D gene. The CDR3 covers 17 residues. CDR1 SGHDT and CDR2 YYEEEE come from the germline V gene.

The chain uses TRBV15 and TRBJ1-2; D is possibly TRBD1 (6 bases). Germline V gene data show CDR1 as LNHNV and CDR2 as YYDKDF (reference sequence). Trimming cost V 6 bases and J 2 bases, with 16 bases left between them. This CDR3 comprises 15 residues. The CDR3 DNA is TGTGCCACCAGTTCTCCCACTACAGGGAACTATGGCTACACCTTC. Translated: CATSSPTTGNYGYTF.

This clone showed up just a few times. J is TRBJ1-4 and V is TRBV5-6, with no clear D. Trimming left V 1 base short and J 8 bases short, with 9 bases between. Per germline, CDR1 SGHDT and CDR2 YYEEEE. The CDR3 is 13 amino acids. CDR3 sequence reads: CASSLLGGEKLFF. The DNA for the CDR3 is TGTGCCAGCAGCTTGTTGGGTGGCGAAAAACTGTTTTTT.

The chain couples TRBV18 to TRBJ1-3; TRBD1 matches 10 bases. The germline V gene has CDR1 KGHSH and CDR2 LQKENI. This CDR3 has 17 residues. The V segment lost 3 bases and the J segment 0 bases; nucleotides outside the gene matches: 5. In DNA, the CDR3 is TGTGCCAGCTCACCGAACCGGGACAGGGGCTCTGGAAACACCATATATTTT. It specifies CASSPNRDRGSGNTIYF.

The rearrangement uses TRBV4-3 and TRBJ1-2; D not certain. Trimming stripped 3 bases from V and 5 bases from J, with 16 bases between. Per the germline V gene, CDR1 is LGHNA and CDR2 is YSLEER. This CDR3 is built from 15 residues. CDR3 residues: CASSQSTGSQYGYTF. Here the CDR3 DNA reads TGCGCCAGCAGCCAGTCCACCGGGTCTCAATATGGCTACACCTTC.

This chain joins TRBV10-3 and TRBJ1-1; weak D call: TRBD1 (5 bases). This CDR3 has 13 amino acids. The V gene's germline CDR1 is ENHRY and CDR2 SYGVKD. The germline V and J ends were trimmed by 8 bases and 3 bases, with 13 bases remaining between them. This chain's CDR3 is CAIGKTVDTEAFF. The CDR3 DNA reads as TGTGCCATCGGCAAGACAGTTGACACTGAAGCTTTCTTT.

The genes are TRBV16 and TRBJ1-1, with unresolved D. Deletions cut 0 bases from V and 1 base from J, with 6 bases between. Germline-derived CDR1 and CDR2 are KGHSY and FQNENV. CDR3 length: 14 residues. This CDR3 is CASSQSAGNTEAFF. CDR3 bases: TGTGCCAGCAGCCAATCGGCAGGGAACACTGAAGCTTTCTTT.

V is TRBV2 and J is TRBJ1-1, with no clear D. The ends were cut back, 3 bases at V and 0 bases at J, with 23 bases in the middle. CDR1 and CDR2 from the germline V gene are SNHLY and FYNNEI. This CDR3 is 19 amino acids long. The DNA for the CDR3 is TGTGCCAGCAGTGACAATCTCGTGGGTCGAATTAGAATGAACACTGAAGCTTTCTTT. Translating it yields CASSDNLVGRIRMNTEAFF.

The V gene is TRBV2, the J gene TRBJ1-5; D gene ambiguous. The CDR3 sequence is 13 residues long. Trimming cost V 7 bases and J 4 bases, with 11 bases left between them. Per the germline V gene, CDR1 is SNHLY and CDR2 is FYNNEI. CDR3 DNA: TGTGCCAGCATCCCGGACCTTAATCAGCCCCAGCATTTT. Protein sequence: CASIPDLNQPQHF. Combining the CDR3 with reference TRBV2 and TRBJ1-5 gives the whole variable domain EPEVTQTPSHQVTQMGQEVILRCVPISNHLYFYWYRQILGQKVEFLVSFYNNEISEKSEIFDDQFSVERPDGSNFTLKIRSTKLEDSAMYFCASIPDLNQPQHFGDGTRLSIL.